One sample yielded the 30 T cell receptor beta chains listed below, sequenced in a study of T cells in Graves' hyperthyroidism and ophthalmopathy. It was RNA transcripts that yielded the amplified TCR beta CDR3 regions. HTBI primers were employed in a first-round RT-PCR of the TCR CDR3. Via MiXCR, TCRdb re-called the multiplex PCR reads, giving one row per CDR3 protein. The repertoire holds 600,000 to 900,000 distinct CDR3 sequences, with 16% as singletons. The specimen sequenced was blood. These receptors came from a man aged 18 to 30 with Graves' hyperthyroidism.

This clonotype was counted at least ten times. The chain couples TRBV7-9 to TRBJ2-3; tentatively, D is TRBD2 (6 bases). Germline lookup yields CDR1 SEHNR and CDR2 FQNEAQ (reference sequence). V was cut by 4 bases and J by 0 bases, with 8 bases left in between. This CDR3 contains 14 residues. CDR3 sequence reads: CASSWSGSTDTQYF. The CDR3 coding sequence is TGTGCCAGCAGCTGGAGCGGGAGCACAGATACGCAGTATTTT. The variable domain in full, with the rest retrieved from reference TRBV7-9 and TRBJ2-3, is DTGVSQNPRHKITKRGQNVTFRCDPISEHNRLYWYRQTLGQGPEFLTYFQNEAQLEKSRLLSDRFSAERPKGSFSTLEIQRTEQGDSAMYLCASSWSGSTDTQYFGPGTRLTVL.

The chain is built from TRBV27 and TRBJ2-1; unclear D gene. Germline values: CDR1 MNHEY, CDR2 SMNVEV (reference sequence). This CDR3 spans 14 amino acids. V was pared by 2 bases and J by 5 bases, with 10 bases between. Here the CDR3 reads CASSLSTSNNEQFF. The CDR3 nucleotides read TGTGCCAGCAGTTTAAGTACGAGCAACAATGAGCAGTTCTTC.

This clonotype has a handful of counts. This rearrangement joins TRBV5-8 to TRBJ1-4, with D maybe TRBD1 (5 bases). Trimming took 10 bases from V and 7 from J, leaving 17 bases between them. The CDR3 extends over 13 amino acids. CDR1 is SGHTS and CDR2 is YDEGEE in the germline V gene. In DNA form, the CDR3 reads TGTGCCGCAGGGTGGGGTATGGGTGAAAAACTGTTTTTT. Translation: CAAGWGMGEKLFF.

This clonotype appeared once. V is TRBV12-5 and J is TRBJ1-5; no clear D gene. Germline V CDR1 and CDR2: LGHNT, FRNRAP. The CDR3 sequence is 12 residues long. The V gene lost 7 bases and the J gene lost 4 bases, with 8 bases spanning the gap. The CDR3 here is CASARGNQPQHF. CDR3 nucleotides: TGTGCTAGTGCTCGGGGTAATCAGCCCCAGCATTTT.

The chain joins TRBV5-1 to TRBJ2-7, with 12 bases that match TRBD2. V gave up 4 bases and J gave up 5 bases; unmatched junction bases: 13. The CDR3 totals 17 residues. Germline CDR1 is SGHRS and CDR2 is YFSETQ. CDR3 in amino acids: CASSPQAGSSGRDEQYF. The CDR3 bases are TGCGCCAGCAGCCCACAGGCAGGGTCTAGCGGGAGGGACGAGCAGTACTTC.

The gene calls are TRBV5-1 and TRBJ1-1, with a tentative D call TRBD1 (5 bases). The CDR3 extends over 12 amino acids. The V gene lost 4 bases and the J gene lost 11 bases, with 15 bases spanning the gap. Germline V gives CDR1 SGHRS, CDR2 YFSETQ. CDR3: CASSVGGAAAFF. As DNA, the CDR3 is TGCGCCAGCAGCGTCGGGGGTGCCGCGGCTTTCTTT.

This clonotype was seen ten or more times. Relative to the germline gene, one junction end is altered; a read error may explain this. This sequence joins TRBV18 and TRBJ2-5; maybe TRBD2 (5 bases). The V gene's germline CDR1 is KGHSH and CDR2 LQKENI. This CDR3 has 14 amino acids. The CDR3 DNA reads as TGTGCCAGCTCAGCACCCCAGAGGAGGGAGACCCAGTACTTC. Its translation is CASSAPQRRETQYF.

This clonotype was found many times. V usage is TRBV3-1 and J usage is TRBJ2-7; D is undetermined. Trimming removed 1 base at V and 5 bases at J, with 9 bases between. CDR3 length: 13 amino acids. Germline loops: CDR1 LGHDT, CDR2 YNNKEL (reference sequence). CDR3 sequence reads: CASSQGPWDEQYF. The CDR3 DNA reads as TGTGCCAGCAGCCAAGGTCCGTGGGACGAGCAGTACTTC.

The chain recombines TRBV28 with TRBJ2-7; 12 bases are a match to TRBD2. The CDR3 contains 14 residues. In germline, CDR1 is MDHEN, CDR2 SYDVKM. With V trimmed by 8 bases and J by 3 bases, 5 bases remained unmatched. The CDR3: CASSGLAGYYEQYF. In nucleotides, the CDR3 is TGTGCCAGCTCGGGACTAGCGGGCTACTACGAGCAGTACTTC.

This clonotype was seen repeatedly, ten times or more. The rearrangement joins TRBV27 to TRBJ1-2; tentatively, D is TRBD1 (5 bases). Germline V lookup: CDR1 MNHEY, CDR2 SMNVEV (reference sequence). V lost 6 bases and J lost 8, with 19 bases in between. CDR3 length equals 14 residues. CDR3 protein: CASRGAGTPGGYTF. CDR3 nucleotides: TGTGCCAGCAGGGGTGCCGGGACGCCAGGAGGCTACACCTTC.

This clonotype was counted many times. The chain is built from TRBV11-2 and TRBJ1-1, with TRBD1 as a possible D gene (5 bases). The V end lost 6 bases, the J end lost 0 bases, and 17 bases lay between the germline ends. Germline CDR1 and CDR2: SGHAT and FQNNGV. This CDR3 is built from 16 residues. This CDR3 reads CASRGNEGPLNTEAFF. CDR3 in DNA: TGTGCCAGCAGGGGGAACGAGGGACCGCTGAACACTGAAGCTTTCTTT.

This clonotype was picked up a small number of times. The chain employs TRBV2 and TRBJ2-7; D is undetermined. The CDR3 has 13 residues. Germline-derived CDR1 and CDR2 are SNHLY and FYNNEI. V dropped 3 bases and J dropped 2 bases, with 8 bases sitting between them. The CDR3 bases are TGTGCCAGCAGTGAGAGTCTTACCTACGAGCAGTACTTC. This gives the protein CASSESLTYEQYF.

This clonotype was detected a few times. V gene TRBV30 combines with J gene TRBJ2-3, with D perhaps matching TRBD2 (7 bases). The CDR3 is made up of 13 amino acids. The germline V gene has CDR1 GTSNPN and CDR2 SVGIG (reference sequence). The DNA for the CDR3 is TGTGCGGGGGCTAGCGGACCCCTAGATACGCAGTATTTT. Translating gives CAGASGPLDTQYF.

This chain joins TRBV6-1 and TRBJ2-7; maybe TRBD2 (5 bases). Germline V lookup: CDR1 MNHNS, CDR2 SASEGT. Trimming shortened V by 2 bases and J by 9 bases, and 11 bases separated the two germline ends. This CDR3 contains 12 residues. The chain's CDR3 is CASSERPRGQYF. Here the CDR3 DNA reads TGTGCCAGCAGTGAACGGCCACGGGGGCAGTACTTC.

The rearrangement joins TRBV27 to TRBJ1-2; D is perhaps TRBD1 (5 bases). CDR3 length: 13 amino acids. V was pared by 3 bases and J by 8 bases, with 13 bases between. Germline V lookup: CDR1 MNHEY, CDR2 SMNVEV (reference sequence). The CDR3 region is CASSLGLHRGYTF. The DNA for the CDR3 is TGTGCCAGCAGTTTGGGACTCCACCGGGGCTACACCTTC.

CDR3 nucleotide sequence: TGTGCCAGCAGCGTATCCGGGAGAACGAGCACAGATACGCAGTATTTT. As protein: CASSVSGRTSTDTQYF. The rearrangement uses TRBV9 and TRBJ2-3, with D perhaps matching TRBD2 (6 bases). CDR1 SGDLS and CDR2 YYNGEE come from the germline V gene. The V gene lost 1 base and the J gene lost 0 bases, with 12 bases spanning the gap. The CDR3 is 16 amino acids.

Many counts were recorded for this clonotype. The chain is built from TRBV2 and TRBJ2-5, with 7 nucleotides matching TRBD1. This CDR3 spans 13 amino acids. The V and J ends lost 7 bases and 5 bases, in that order; junction bases with no gene match: 7. Germline-derived CDR1 and CDR2 are SNHLY and FYNNEI. The CDR3 spells CASTGDRGETQYF. In DNA, the CDR3 is TGTGCCAGCACCGGGGACAGAGGGGAGACCCAGTACTTC.

This sequence joins TRBV29-1 and TRBJ1-1; D not resolved. Trimming cost V 3 bases and J 0 bases, with 8 bases left between them. The CDR3 has 13 amino acids. Germline CDR1 SQVTM, CDR2 ANQGSEA. The CDR3, as DNA: TGCAGCGTTGATCCGGGGTTGAACACTGAAGCTTTCTTT. Translated: CSVDPGLNTEAFF.

This clonotype has just a few counts. The rearrangement links TRBV30 to TRBJ2-7; TRBD2 matches at 10 bases. The ends lost 3 bases at V and 0 bases at J; junction bases unmatched: 2. Germline assignment: CDR1 GTSNPN and CDR2 SVGIG (reference sequence). The CDR3 is 14 residues long. This chain's CDR3 is CAWRVAGGSYEQYF. For the CDR3, the DNA is TGTGCCTGGAGAGTAGCGGGAGGCTCCTACGAGCAGTACTTC.

The chain uses TRBV9 and TRBJ2-2; TRBD2 matches at 10 bases. J was trimmed by 5 bases and V by 3 bases; bases with no gene match: 10. Per the germline V gene, CDR1 is SGDLS and CDR2 is YYNGEE. The CDR3 spans 17 residues. The CDR3 nucleotides read TGTGCCAGCAGCGACAACCGGGGACTAGCGCGTACCGGGGAGCTGTTTTTT. The encoded protein is CASSDNRGLARTGELFF.

In its sample, this clonotype was seen many times. V and J are TRBV28 and TRBJ1-3; unclear D gene. Germline lookup yields CDR1 MDHEN and CDR2 SYDVKM. Trimming removed 10 bases from V and 1 base from J, with 17 bases in between. There are 15 residues in the CDR3. Here the CDR3 reads CATRGGRGSGNTIYF. The CDR3 region has the DNA TGTGCCACCCGAGGTGGTCGGGGTTCTGGAAACACCATATATTTT.

This clonotype was observed a handful of times. No DNA is shown, since the ends of the CDR3 on it are uncertain; the CDR3 is the one TCRdb lists. The V and J genes are TRBV6-1 and TRBJ1-1; the D segment call TRBD1 is taken from the table without a DNA check. The CDR3 spans 10 residues, counting both ends. CDR1 is MNHNS and CDR2 is SASEGT in the germline V gene. CDR3: CATVGGGTFF.

The sample holds a few counts of this clonotype. J is TRBJ2-5 and V is TRBV7-9; no reliable D call. The germline CDR1 and CDR2 sequences are SEHNR and FQNEAQ (reference sequence). With 5 bases removed from V and 4 bases from J, the gap between germline ends came to 8 bases. The CDR3 spans 12 residues. CDR3 coding DNA: TGTGCCAGCAGCCAGTCCATAGAGACCCAGTACTTC. Protein sequence: CASSQSIETQYF.

This clonotype was counted between two and nine times. V gene TRBV5-1 combines with J gene TRBJ2-7; TRBD1 agrees at 7 bases. Germline V gene sequence: CDR1 SGHRS, CDR2 YFSETQ. V shed 5 bases, J shed 2 bases, and the junction held 4 bases outside the gene matches. The CDR3 has 13 residues. The CDR3 here is CASRHGQAYEQYF. Written as DNA, the CDR3 is TGCGCCAGCAGACACGGACAGGCCTACGAGCAGTACTTC.

This clonotype was picked up many times. V and J are TRBV18 and TRBJ1-1; D unresolved. Germline CDR1 KGHSH, CDR2 LQKENI. V was pared by 6 bases and J by 2 bases, with 13 bases between. The CDR3 is 14 residues long. The CDR3 nucleotides are TGTGCCAGCTCCAGCCGGGCTCTAAACACTGAAGCTTTCTTT. Residues: CASSSRALNTEAFF.

This clonotype was seen more than once but under ten times. This chain connects TRBV12-3 or TRBV12-4 to TRBJ2-4; D may match TRBD1 or TRBD2 (5 bases each). V lost 0 bases and J 1 base, leaving 7 bases between the germline ends. This CDR3 is built from 15 residues. DNA for the CDR3: TGTGCCAGCAGTTTAGCAGGGACGGCCAAAAACATTCAGTACTTC. Translating it yields CASSLAGTAKNIQYF.

This clonotype was seen many times. The V and J genes are TRBV20-1 and TRBJ2-3; TRBD2 agrees at 10 bases. Germline trimming cut 2 bases from V and 5 bases from J; bases unmatched to any gene: 7. Germline loops: CDR1 DFQATT, CDR2 SNEGSKA (reference sequence). This CDR3 comprises 15 residues. The CDR3 protein is CSARLLAGDGDTQYF. The DNA of the CDR3 is TGCAGTGCTAGACTCCTAGCGGGAGATGGAGATACGCAGTATTTT.

This clonotype was seen ten or more times. This rearrangement joins TRBV7-8 to TRBJ2-7; 9 bases line up with TRBD2. From germline, CDR1 is SGHVS and CDR2 FQNEAQ. V dropped 10 bases and J dropped 3; count of bases not matched to a gene: 19. The CDR3 is 17 amino acids. CDR3 coding DNA: TGTGCCACCTCAAGTCCAGCGGGAGGACGGAGGCTCTACGAGCAGTACTTC. Protein sequence: CATSSPAGGRRLYEQYF.

At least ten counts were recorded for this clonotype. CDR3 in amino acids: CSARDRHDYEQYF. For the CDR3, the DNA is TGCAGTGCCCGTGACAGGCATGACTACGAGCAGTACTTC. This sequence joins TRBV20-1 and TRBJ2-7, with a possible D match to TRBD1 (6 bases). CDR1 and CDR2 (germline): DFQATT, SNEGSKA (reference sequence). Trimming pared 6 bases from V and 3 bases from J, leaving 15 bases between. The CDR3 contains 13 residues.

The chain employs TRBV2 and TRBJ2-2; the match to TRBD2 covers 7 bases. CDR1 is SNHLY and CDR2 is FYNNEI in the germline V gene. The V segment lost 7 bases and the J segment 3 bases; nucleotides outside the gene matches: 8. CDR3 length: 15 residues. CDR3 amino acids: CASTFRDYDTGELFF. In nucleotides, the CDR3 is TGTGCCAGCACGTTCCGGGACTATGACACCGGGGAGCTGTTTTTT.